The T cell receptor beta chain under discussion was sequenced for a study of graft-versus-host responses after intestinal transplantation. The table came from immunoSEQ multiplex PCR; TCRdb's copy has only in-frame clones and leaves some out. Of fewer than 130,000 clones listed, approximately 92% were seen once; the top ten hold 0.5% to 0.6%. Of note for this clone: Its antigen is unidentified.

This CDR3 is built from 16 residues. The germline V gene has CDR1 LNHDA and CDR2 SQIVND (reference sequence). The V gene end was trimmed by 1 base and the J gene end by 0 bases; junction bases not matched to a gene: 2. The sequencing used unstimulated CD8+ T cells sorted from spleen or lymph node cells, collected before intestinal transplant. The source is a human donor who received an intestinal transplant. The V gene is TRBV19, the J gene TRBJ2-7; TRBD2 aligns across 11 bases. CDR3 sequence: CASSIGTSGFSYEQYF. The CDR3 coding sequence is TGTGCCAGTAGTATAGGGACTAGCGGGTTCTCCTACGAGCAGTACTTC.